This TCR beta chain was observed in a study of blood T cell repertoires in COVID-19 (dated by TCRdb to the early 2020s). Turning to the overall study: Samples covering the acute and convalescent phases of COVID-19 were provided by collaborators in the United States, Italy and Spain. The material from the prospective study consisted of cDNA or gDNA derived from T cells, B-cell-depleted T cells, or PBMCs. The dataset comprised deeply sampled blood TCRbeta repertoires from subjects exposed to, actively infected with, or recovered from COVID-19. The repertoires were released in a freely available public database meant as a resource for research on the immune response to SARS-CoV-2. Samples were obtained from the ongoing ImmuneRACE study (first 160 participants) and from 950 to 1,500 subjects provided by 6 global collaborators. A de-identified subject ID, COVID-19 status, age in years and sex were almost always included in the sample metadata. HLA class I and class II types, where available, came from metadata supplied by the sample provider rather than from assay-based typing. Results and caveats for the whole study, not just this receptor: Clinical and demographic metadata were provided uncurated, with the amount varying by source and participant.

The immunoSEQ Assay, a bias-controlled multiplex PCR, was used to amplify TCRbeta CDR3 regions from genomic DNA. The authors' analysis ran thus. Nucleated cell counts per sample were estimated from amplification of reference gene primers within the assay. Sequence reads were collapsed and filtered to measure the absolute abundance of every unique TCRbeta CDR3 rearrangement. For each sample, productive Simpson clonality was calculated as the square root of Simpson's diversity index across productive rearrangements. TCRdb provides this immuneACCESS table in a form limited to in-frame rearrangements. Some clones are lacking; in checked studies, under half of them reflect an unresolved V gene, and why the rest are absent is not known. V, J and clone size derive from that table, while D and trimming were established from the DNA sequence. The sample table holds some 250,000 clones, of which approximately 88% were seen once. The ten largest account for more than 0.55% of the sample.

In this sample, this clone turned up once. No cognate antigen has been identified for it. The record has no base qualities; no much larger clone is one base away. V lost 3 bases and J lost 0 bases, and the count of bases not matched to a germline gene is 7. The CDR3 runs 16 amino acids, cysteine and phenylalanine included. Of all the DNA, just the CDR3 is kept, 48 bases in frame from base 1. Taken from the germline V gene, the CDR1 and CDR2 loops are SGHTA and FQGNSA. Collaborating institutions collected whole blood in K2EDTA tubes following their own protocols. Collaborator samples were shipped for TCRbeta analysis as frozen whole blood, isolated PBMCs, or DNA extracted from either sample type.

What was sequenced was peripheral blood. The chain is assembled from TRBV7-2 and TRBJ1-1; TRBD1 lines up with 7 middle nucleotides. The TCR comes from a human donor in a cohort sampled during active COVID-19. CDR3 protein: CASSFLEGAVNTEAFF. At the DNA level, the sequence is TGTGCCAGCAGCTTTCTTGAGGGGGCGGTGAACACTGAAGCTTTCTTT. Outside the CDR3, residues come from the reference TRBV7-2 and TRBJ1-1 proteins, so the full variable domain is: GAGVSQSPSNKVTEKGKDVELRCDPISGHTALYWYRQSLGQGLEFLIYFQGNSAPDKSGLPSDRFSAERTGGSVSTLTIQRTQQEDSAVYLCASSFLEGAVNTEAFFGQGTRLTVV.